This T cell receptor (beta chain) was identified in a study of CD8 T cells in Susac syndrome. This clonotype was detected once. V was cut by 0 bases and J by 0 bases, with 7 bases left in between. Germline assignment: CDR1 SGDLS and CDR2 YYNGEE. CDR3 length: 15 residues. RNA, at about 0.45 to 1 ug, was reverse transcribed with random hexamers. Each CDR3 protein gets one entry after TCRdb re-called the immunoSEQ multiplex PCR reads with MiXCR. Here the sample spans about 300,000 distinct CDR3 sequences, 70% to 90% being singletons. The V gene is TRBV9, the J gene TRBJ2-1; D is ambiguous. This receptor was taken from a human donor with multiple sclerosis. The material sequenced was CD8+ T cells from PBMCs. The CDR3 sequence is CASSVDPGSYNEQFF. The CDR3 DNA reads as TGTGCCAGCAGCGTAGACCCAGGCTCCTACAATGAGCAGTTCTTC.